This T cell receptor beta chain was found in a study of human T cells and chemical hapten exposure. This clonotype was seen a few times. What it recognizes is unknown. As originally analysed: Sampled TCR counts reached a median of approximately 93,000 per sample, with values ranging from roughly 20,000 to 750,000. TCRdb recomputed calls from the 5' RACE reads with MiXCR, one row per CDR3 protein. TCRdb, not the original authors, processed these V and J calls. This table holds about 140,000 distinct CDR3 sequences, around 4.4% found once. Study outcomes and limitations: After DPC sensitization, TCRs above 1 in 1000 frequency showed no change.

Extraction yielded total RNA from whole blood (unfractionated). The CDR3 runs to 18 residues. In germline, CDR1 is KGHSH, CDR2 LQKENI. The J segment lost 0 bases and the V segment lost 2 bases, leaving 8 bases of the junction unmatched. The V and J genes are TRBV18 and TRBJ1-1; 11 bases match TRBD1. This receptor was taken from a female donor in good health. The CDR3 region is CASSPSGTGGAMNTEAFF. CDR3 nucleotide sequence: TGTGCCAGCTCACCAAGCGGGACAGGGGGTGCAATGAACACTGAAGCTTTCTTT.